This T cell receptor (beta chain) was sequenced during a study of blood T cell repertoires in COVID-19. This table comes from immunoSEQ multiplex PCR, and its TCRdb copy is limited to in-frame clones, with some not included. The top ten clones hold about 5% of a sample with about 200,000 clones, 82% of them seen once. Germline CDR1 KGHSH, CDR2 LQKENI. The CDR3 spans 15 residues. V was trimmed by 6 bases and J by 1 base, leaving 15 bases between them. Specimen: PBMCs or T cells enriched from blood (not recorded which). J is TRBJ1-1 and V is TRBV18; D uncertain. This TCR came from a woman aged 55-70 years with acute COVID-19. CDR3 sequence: CASSPLRSSNTEAFF. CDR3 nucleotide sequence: TGTGCCAGCTCCCCTTTGAGGTCATCGAACACTGAAGCTTTCTTT.